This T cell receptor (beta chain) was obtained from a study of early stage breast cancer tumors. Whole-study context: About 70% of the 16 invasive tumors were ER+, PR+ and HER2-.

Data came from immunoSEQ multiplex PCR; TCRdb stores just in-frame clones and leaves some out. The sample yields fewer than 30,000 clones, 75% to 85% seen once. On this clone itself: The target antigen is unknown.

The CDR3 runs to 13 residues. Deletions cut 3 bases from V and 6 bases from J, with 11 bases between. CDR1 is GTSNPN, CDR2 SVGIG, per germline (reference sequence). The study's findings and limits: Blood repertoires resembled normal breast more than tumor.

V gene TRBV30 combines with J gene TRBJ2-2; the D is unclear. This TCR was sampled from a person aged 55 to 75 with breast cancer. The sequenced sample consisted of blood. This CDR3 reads CAWRVQTAGELFF. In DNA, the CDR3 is TGTGCCTGGAGAGTACAGACCGCCGGGGAGCTGTTTTTT. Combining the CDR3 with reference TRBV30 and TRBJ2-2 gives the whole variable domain SQTIHQWPATLVQPVGSPLSLECTVEGTSNPNLYWYRQAAGRGLQLLFYSVGIGQISSEVPQNLSASRPQDRQFILSSKKLLLSDSGFYLCAWRVQTAGELFFGEGSRLTVL.